Sequencing of this T cell receptor (beta chain) was carried out in a study of cytomegalovirus exposure and HLA in healthy donors. Study background: The approximately 130 validation repertoires were reported in a later analysis to have been generated on the same platform as the 666 first-cohort repertoires. Whole-study findings and limits: The study put about 180 TCR beta chains on its list as cytomegalovirus-associated.

The CDR3 has 14 residues. CDR1 is SNHLY and CDR2 is FYNNEI in the germline V gene. With 6 bases clipped from V and 3 bases from J, the junction kept 7 bases outside the gene matches. About this clone itself: Its antigen is currently unknown.

Data came from immunoSEQ multiplex PCR; TCRdb stores just in-frame clones and leaves some out. The sample shows some 110,000 clones, about 85% of them seen only once. The sample consisted of PBMCs. The receptor was isolated from a man aged 18 to 29 in good health and CMV-seropositive. The genes are TRBV2 and TRBJ2-7; 8 positions match TRBD1. CDR3 region: CASRRTGPHYEQYF. CDR3 sequence (DNA): TGTGCCAGCAGGCGGACAGGGCCGCACTACGAGCAGTACTTC.